This entry is about one T cell receptor beta chain. The antigen is unknown. RNA was extracted and reverse transcribed into cDNA as the sequencing template. Here immunoSEQ multiplex PCR was the method, and the copy in TCRdb shows in-frame clones only, minus some. The sample comprises roughly 210,000 clones, around 43% of which are singletons, and 2% to 3% rests with the top ten. This specimen comes from a study of CD8+ T cells in alopecia areata. Study outcomes and limitations: The study found higher clonality in lesional than normal scalp, especially in alopecia totalis/universalis. Scalp clonality and expanded CD8+ clones among the top 100 were significantly decreased by tofacitinib. Patients shared TCRs less clearly than mice did, possibly owing to HLA.

Treatment reported: oral pan-JAK inhibitor, 5-10 mg twice daily. Those with alopecia areata gave lesional scalp punch biopsies and peripheral blood. V was cut by 7 bases and J by 2 bases, with 14 bases left in between. The length of the CDR3 is 13 residues. Germline values: CDR1 SQVTM, CDR2 ANQGSEA. Sequenced material: CD4+ T cells sorted from blood, taken at roughly week 38, from a patient treated with tofacitinib. V gene TRBV29-1 combines with J gene TRBJ1-1, with D possibly matching TRBD1 (5 bases). The receptor comes from a human donor with alopecia areata. CDR3 residues: CSAIDRINTEAFF. DNA of the CDR3: TGCAGCGCCATCGACAGAATCAACACTGAAGCTTTCTTT.